A selection of T cell receptor beta chains follows, all from one sample in a study of shared clonotypes between healthy human individuals. Clones were sequenced by immunoSEQ multiplex PCR, and TCRdb holds only the in-frame ones, with some missing. The profile covers about 2 million clones, with about 94% appearing a single time and more than 0.95% taken by the ten largest. Material: naive CD8+ T cells sorted from blood. The origin of the receptors is a man between 18 and 29 years old in good health. Each CDR3 is given with its conserved first and last residue. The order of the fields is D gene, V gene, J gene, clone size, CDR3 DNA, CDR3 protein. The D gene is left open where the match is weak. Not all rows give a size; the values are once, few, many and, for expanded clones, a class.

d_call: .; v_call: TRBV4-1; j_call: TRBJ2-7; clone_size: .; cdr3_nt: TGCGCCAGCAGCCAAGTTGGCCGGAGCTCCTACGAGCAGTACTTC; cdr3_aa: CASSQVGRSSYEQYF
d_call: .; v_call: TRBV7-9; j_call: TRBJ1-5; clone_size: .; cdr3_nt: TGTGCCAGCAGCCGGACGGGTGATCAGCCCCAGCATTTT; cdr3_aa: CASSRTGDQPQHF
d_call: .; v_call: TRBV6-7; j_call: TRBJ2-3; clone_size: once; cdr3_nt: TGTGCCTACGCCCGGCCGAGGGGAGACACAGATACGCAGTATTTT; cdr3_aa: CAYARPRGDTDTQYF
d_call: .; v_call: TRBV19; j_call: TRBJ1-2; clone_size: .; cdr3_nt: TGTGCCAGTAGCTCGAAGGGCGCAAGGGGCTATGGCTACACCTTC; cdr3_aa: CASSSKGARGYGYTF
d_call: .; v_call: TRBV7-9; j_call: TRBJ2-2; clone_size: .; cdr3_nt: TGTGCCAGCAGCTTAGACCCCGCCGGGGAGCTGTTTTTT; cdr3_aa: CASSLDPAGELFF
d_call: .; v_call: TRBV28; j_call: TRBJ1-4; clone_size: once; cdr3_nt: TGTGCCAGCAGTCCCCATTTGGGCAGGGAAGGTGAAAAACTGTTTTTT; cdr3_aa: CASSPHLGREGEKLFF
d_call: .; v_call: TRBV12-1; j_call: TRBJ2-2; clone_size: .; cdr3_nt: TGTGCCAGCAGCTTGAGCGCCGAGGGGGAGCTGTTTTTT; cdr3_aa: CASSLSAEGELFF
d_call: .; v_call: TRBV28; j_call: TRBJ1-1; clone_size: .; cdr3_nt: TGTGCCAGCAGACTGGGAGAATCAGCGTCTGAAGCTTTCTTT; cdr3_aa: CASRLGESASEAFF
d_call: .; v_call: TRBV10-3; j_call: TRBJ2-2; clone_size: .; cdr3_nt: TGTGCCATCAGTCTGACTAGTCTGTCTAACACCGGGGAGCTGTTTTTT; cdr3_aa: CAISLTSLSNTGELFF
d_call: .; v_call: TRBV4-1; j_call: TRBJ2-1; clone_size: once; cdr3_nt: TGCGCCAGCAGCCAAGATCATGTCCTCCTGGCATTCGATGAGCAGTTCTTC; cdr3_aa: CASSQDHVLLAFDEQFF
d_call: .; v_call: TRBV7-9; j_call: TRBJ2-1; clone_size: .; cdr3_nt: TGTGCCAGCAGCTTGTTGGCTAGTCCCCTCAATGAGCAGTTCTTC; cdr3_aa: CASSLLASPLNEQFF
d_call: .; v_call: TRBV10-3; j_call: TRBJ2-2; clone_size: .; cdr3_nt: TGTGCCATCATGGCCCGGGAGTCGAACACCGGGGAGCTGTTTTTT; cdr3_aa: CAIMARESNTGELFF
d_call: TRBD1; v_call: TRBV19; j_call: TRBJ1-1; clone_size: .; cdr3_nt: TGTGCCAGTACAACAGGGGGCAACACTGAAGCTTTCTTT; cdr3_aa: CASTTGGNTEAFF
d_call: .; v_call: TRBV4-1; j_call: TRBJ2-7; clone_size: .; cdr3_nt: TGCGCCAGCAGCCAAGTCCCGGCAGCCAGGAGGGAGCAGTACTTC; cdr3_aa: CASSQVPAARREQYF
d_call: .; v_call: TRBV9; j_call: TRBJ2-5; clone_size: .; cdr3_nt: TGTGCCAGCAGCGTAGAAGCTTTGGAGACCCAGTACTTC; cdr3_aa: CASSVEALETQYF
d_call: .; v_call: TRBV11-2; j_call: TRBJ2-3; clone_size: .; cdr3_nt: TGTGCCAGCAGCTTATACCTAGCTATGCATCAAGATACGCAGTATTTT; cdr3_aa: CASSLYLAMHQDTQYF
d_call: .; v_call: TRBV6-5; j_call: TRBJ2-3; clone_size: .; cdr3_nt: TGTGCCAGCAGTTACTCGAGTCTGTCTACAACAGATACGCAGTATTTT; cdr3_aa: CASSYSSLSTTDTQYF
d_call: .; v_call: TRBV11-2; j_call: TRBJ1-2; clone_size: .; cdr3_nt: TGTGCCAGCAGCCCAGGGTCGCCCGGCTATGGCTACACCTTC; cdr3_aa: CASSPGSPGYGYTF